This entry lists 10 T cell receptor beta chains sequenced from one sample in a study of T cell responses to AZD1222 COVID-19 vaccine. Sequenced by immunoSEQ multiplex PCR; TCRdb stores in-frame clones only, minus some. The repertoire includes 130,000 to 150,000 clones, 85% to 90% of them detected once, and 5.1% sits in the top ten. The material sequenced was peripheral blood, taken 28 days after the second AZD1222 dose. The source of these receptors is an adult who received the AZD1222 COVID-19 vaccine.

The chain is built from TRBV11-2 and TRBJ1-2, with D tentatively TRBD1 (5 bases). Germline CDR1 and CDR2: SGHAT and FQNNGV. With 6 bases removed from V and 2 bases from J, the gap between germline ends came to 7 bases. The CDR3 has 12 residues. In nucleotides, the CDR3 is TGTGCCAGCAGTACAGGAAACTATGGCTACACCTTC. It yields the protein CASSTGNYGYTF.

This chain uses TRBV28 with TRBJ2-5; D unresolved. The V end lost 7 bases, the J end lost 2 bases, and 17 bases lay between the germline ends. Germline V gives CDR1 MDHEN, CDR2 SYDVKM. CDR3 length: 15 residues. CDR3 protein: CASNSGQNPQETQYF. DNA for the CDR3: TGTGCCAGCAATTCTGGCCAGAACCCTCAAGAGACCCAGTACTTC.

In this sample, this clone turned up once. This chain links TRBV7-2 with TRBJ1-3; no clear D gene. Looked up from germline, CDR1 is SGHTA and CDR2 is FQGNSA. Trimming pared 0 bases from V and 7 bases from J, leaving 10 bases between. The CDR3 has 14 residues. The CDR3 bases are TGTGCCAGCAGCTTAGCGCCCGAGGTCAACACCATATATTTT. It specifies CASSLAPEVNTIYF.

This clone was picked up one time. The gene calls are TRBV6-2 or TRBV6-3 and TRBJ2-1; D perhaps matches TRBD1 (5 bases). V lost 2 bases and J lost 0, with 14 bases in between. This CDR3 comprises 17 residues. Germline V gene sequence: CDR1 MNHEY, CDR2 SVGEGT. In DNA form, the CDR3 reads TGTGCCAGCAGTTACCCTCTAGGGGCAAGCTCCTACAATGAGCAGTTCTTC. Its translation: CASSYPLGASSYNEQFF.

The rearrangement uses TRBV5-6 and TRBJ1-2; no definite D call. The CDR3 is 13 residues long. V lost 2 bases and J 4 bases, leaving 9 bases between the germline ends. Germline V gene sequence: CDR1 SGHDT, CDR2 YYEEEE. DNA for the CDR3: TGTGCCAGCAGCTTCCGTGACGCCTATGGCTACACCTTC. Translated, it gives CASSFRDAYGYTF.

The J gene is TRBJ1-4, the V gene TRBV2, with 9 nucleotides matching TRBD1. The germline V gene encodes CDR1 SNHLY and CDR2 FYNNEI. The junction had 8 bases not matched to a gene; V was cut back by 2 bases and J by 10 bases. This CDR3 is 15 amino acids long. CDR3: CASSEQTGGLGKLFF. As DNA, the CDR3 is TGTGCCAGCAGTGAACAGACAGGGGGATTGGGAAAACTGTTTTTT. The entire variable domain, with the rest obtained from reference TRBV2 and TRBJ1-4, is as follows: EPEVTQTPSHQVTQMGQEVILRCVPISNHLYFYWYRQILGQKVEFLVSFYNNEISEKSEIFDDQFSVERPDGSNFTLKIRSTKLEDSAMYFCASSEQTGGLGKLFFGSGTQLSVL.

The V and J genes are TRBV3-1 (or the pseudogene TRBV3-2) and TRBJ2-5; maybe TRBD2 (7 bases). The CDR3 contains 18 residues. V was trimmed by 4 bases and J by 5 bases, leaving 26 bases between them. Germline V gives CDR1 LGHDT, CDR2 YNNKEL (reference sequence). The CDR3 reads CASSRLTPRGGGGETQYF. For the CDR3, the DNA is TGTGCCAGCAGCCGTCTAACCCCTCGTGGGGGGGGCGGGGAGACCCAGTACTTC.

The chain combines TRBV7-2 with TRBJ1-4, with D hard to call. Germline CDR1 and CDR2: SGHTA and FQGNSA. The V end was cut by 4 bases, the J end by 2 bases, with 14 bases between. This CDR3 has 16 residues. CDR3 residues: CASSSYSLLTNEKLFF. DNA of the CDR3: TGTGCCAGCAGCTCCTACTCCCTCTTGACTAATGAAAAACTGTTTTTT.

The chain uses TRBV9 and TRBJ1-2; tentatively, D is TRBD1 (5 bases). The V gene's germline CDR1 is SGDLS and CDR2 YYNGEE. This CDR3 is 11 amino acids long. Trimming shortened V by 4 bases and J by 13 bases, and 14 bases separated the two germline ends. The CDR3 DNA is TGTGCCAGCAGCACGGACGGGGCCCTCACCTTC. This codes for CASSTDGALTF.

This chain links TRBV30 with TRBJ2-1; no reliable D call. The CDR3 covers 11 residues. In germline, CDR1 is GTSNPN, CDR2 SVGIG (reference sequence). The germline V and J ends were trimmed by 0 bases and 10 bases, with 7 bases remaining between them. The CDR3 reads CAWSVLGEQFF. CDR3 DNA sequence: TGTGCCTGGAGTGTACTTGGAGAGCAGTTCTTC.